Listed here are 28 T cell receptor beta chains from one sample, sequenced in a study of cytomegalovirus exposure and HLA in healthy donors. With 60 Vbeta and 13 Jbeta primers, the PCR was carried out. The assay was immunoSEQ multiplex PCR, and TCRdb's table has in-frame clones only and misses some. The sample has around 84,000 clones. Sequencing was carried out using PBMCs. The source of these receptors is a man aged 30-40 years in good health and CMV-seronegative.

The chain carries TRBV9 and TRBJ1-1; a possible D gene is TRBD1 (6 bases). Germline CDR1 is SGDLS and CDR2 is YYNGEE. The CDR3 is made up of 15 amino acids. The ends were cut back, 1 base at V and 6 bases at J, with 16 bases in the middle. CDR3 in amino acids: CASSVIDRWGPEAFF. CDR3 DNA: TGTGCCAGCAGCGTAATCGACAGGTGGGGTCCTGAAGCTTTCTTT.

The V gene is TRBV28, the J gene TRBJ2-7; possibly TRBD2 for D (6 bases). V lost 7 bases to trimming and J lost 6 bases, with 19 bases between them. This CDR3 comprises 14 residues. The germline V gene encodes CDR1 MDHEN and CDR2 SYDVKM. Here the CDR3 reads CASKLGGPAREQYF. Written as DNA, the CDR3 is TGTGCCAGCAAACTCGGGGGTCCCGCTCGCGAGCAGTACTTC.

The chain has TRBV7-9 and TRBJ2-1; D perhaps matches TRBD1 (6 bases). Germline CDR1 and CDR2: SEHNR and FQNEAQ (reference sequence). V was cut by 4 bases and J by 1 base, with 11 bases left in between. The CDR3 extends over 15 amino acids. Written as DNA, the CDR3 is TGTGCCAGCAGCTCCCCAGGGGTTTCCTACAATGAGCAGTTCTTC. Translated: CASSSPGVSYNEQFF. The entire variable domain, with the rest obtained from reference TRBV7-9 and TRBJ2-1, is as follows: DTGVSQNPRHKITKRGQNVTFRCDPISEHNRLYWYRQTLGQGPEFLTYFQNEAQLEKSRLLSDRFSAERPKGSFSTLEIQRTEQGDSAMYLCASSSPGVSYNEQFFGPGTRLTVL.

The chain couples TRBV30 to TRBJ1-5, with 7 bases aligning to TRBD1. CDR3 size: 17 residues. Germline-derived CDR1 and CDR2 are GTSNPN and SVGIG (reference sequence). Trimming removed 0 bases from V and 3 bases from J; junction bases left unmatched: 11. As DNA, the CDR3 is TGTGCCTGGAGTGTAAGGCAGGGGGTCCGCTACAATCAGCCCCAGCATTTT. It codes for CAWSVRQGVRYNQPQHF.

This rearrangement joins TRBV29-1 to TRBJ2-1; 8 nucleotides align to TRBD1. Trimming removed 7 bases from V and 8 bases from J; junction bases left unmatched: 7. From germline, CDR1 is SQVTM and CDR2 ANQGSEA. CDR3 size: 12 residues. CDR3 in DNA: TGCAGCGCCGGGACAGGTGTTGATGAGCAGTTCTTC. Amino acid sequence: CSAGTGVDEQFF.

The V and J genes are TRBV5-1 and TRBJ1-4, with TRBD1 as a possible D gene (5 bases). Trimming took 4 bases from V and 0 from J, leaving 10 bases between them. Germline V CDR1 and CDR2: SGHRS, YFSETQ. CDR3 length equals 15 residues. CDR3 nucleotide sequence: TGCGCCAGCAGCGTCCAGGGCGCAACTAATGAAAAACTGTTTTTT. It yields the protein CASSVQGATNEKLFF.

The chain uses TRBV5-4 and TRBJ1-1, with 8 bases matching TRBD1. J lost 2 bases, V lost 4 bases, and 7 bases had no gene match. Germline lookup yields CDR1 SGHNT and CDR2 YYREEE (reference sequence). The CDR3 spans 15 residues. The CDR3 loop reads CASSGSRGLNTEAFF. The CDR3 coding sequence is TGTGCCAGCAGCGGAAGCAGGGGGCTAAACACTGAAGCTTTCTTT.

This chain links TRBV28 with TRBJ1-1; D gene ambiguous. V lost 3 bases, J lost 0 bases, and 8 bases lay in between. Germline V gene data show CDR1 as MDHEN and CDR2 as SYDVKM. The CDR3 extends over 14 amino acids. The CDR3 region is CASSFRRLNTEAFF. Here the CDR3 DNA reads TGTGCCAGCAGTTTTCGCAGGTTGAACACTGAAGCTTTCTTT.

This sequence joins TRBV27 and TRBJ2-7; 10 bases fit TRBD2. This CDR3 has 19 amino acids. The junction had 15 bases not matched to a gene; V was cut back by 2 bases and J by 2 bases. CDR1 is MNHEY and CDR2 is SMNVEV in the germline V gene (reference sequence). The CDR3 nucleotides read TGTGCCAGCAGTTTAGGGGGTTGGGAGCGGGAGGGCTCGACCTACGAGCAGTACTTC. It yields the protein CASSLGGWEREGSTYEQYF.

The chain joins TRBV6-4 to TRBJ2-3; 10 nucleotides match TRBD2. The CDR3 is made up of 16 amino acids. V shed 6 bases, J shed 4 bases, and the junction held 10 bases outside the gene matches. Germline CDR1 reads MRHNA; CDR2 reads SNTAGT. The CDR3 nucleotides read TGTGCCAGCAGCTTGACAGCGGGAGGGCCGCCAGATACGCAGTATTTT. Translated, it gives CASSLTAGGPPDTQYF.

This chain joins TRBV7-9 and TRBJ2-7, with 9 bases fitting TRBD2. Germline V lookup: CDR1 SEHNR, CDR2 FQNEAQ (reference sequence). The CDR3 covers 15 residues. V was clipped by 4 bases and J by 2 bases; unmatched bases: 6. Here the CDR3 reads CASSSAGGDPYEQYF. The CDR3 coding sequence is TGTGCCAGCAGCTCAGCGGGAGGAGACCCCTACGAGCAGTACTTC.

The CDR3 region is CASSHVPSSGSYNEQFF. The CDR3 bases are TGCGCCAGCAGCCATGTACCATCTAGCGGGAGCTACAATGAGCAGTTCTTC. The V call is TRBV4-3, the J call TRBJ2-1; TRBD2 aligns across 10 bases. CDR1 and CDR2 from the germline V gene are LGHNA and YSLEER. CDR3 length: 17 amino acids. The J segment lost 3 bases and the V segment lost 3 bases, leaving 8 bases of the junction unmatched.

The chain couples TRBV18 to TRBJ1-6; D ambiguous. CDR1 KGHSH and CDR2 LQKENI come from the germline V gene. CDR3 size: 14 residues. V lost 3 bases and J lost 6, with 9 bases in between. The CDR3, as DNA: TGTGCCAGCTCACCTGGACTCTTTAATTCACCCCTCCACTTT. Residues: CASSPGLFNSPLHF.

The chain carries TRBV5-1 and TRBJ1-2; the D gene is possibly TRBD1 (6 bases). Germline CDR1 reads SGHRS; CDR2 reads YFSETQ. Trimming removed 0 bases from V and 5 bases from J, with 11 bases in between. This CDR3 has 14 amino acids. CDR3 nucleotides: TGCGCCAGCAGCTTGGGGACAGCTTTTTATGGCTACACCTTC. Translated: CASSLGTAFYGYTF.

The V gene is TRBV6-6, the J gene TRBJ1-5; D is undetermined. Germline V gene lookup returns CDR1 MNHNY and CDR2 SVGAGI (reference sequence). CDR3 size: 16 residues. Trimming stripped 6 bases from V and 2 bases from J, with 17 bases between. The CDR3 sequence is CASSGFQASGNQPQHF. The CDR3 DNA sequence: TGTGCCAGCAGCGGATTTCAGGCGTCGGGCAATCAGCCCCAGCATTTT.

The V gene is TRBV5-4, the J gene TRBJ1-3; possibly TRBD1 for D (6 bases). Per the germline V gene, CDR1 is SGHNT and CDR2 is YYREEE (reference sequence). The length of the CDR3 is 17 residues. V lost 9 bases, J lost 0 bases, and 22 bases lay in between. The CDR3 protein is CATRDGGAIGSGNTIYF. The CDR3 coding sequence is TGTGCCACCCGCGATGGGGGGGCTATCGGCTCTGGAAACACCATATATTTT.

The genes are TRBV6-1 and TRBJ2-1; D not resolved. This CDR3 has 20 residues. CDR1 is MNHNS and CDR2 is SASEGT in the germline V gene. With 2 bases removed from V and 0 bases from J, the gap between germline ends came to 23 bases. CDR3 protein: CASSELGSLTLLSSYNEQFF. The CDR3, as DNA: TGTGCCAGCAGTGAATTGGGCAGCCTCACTCTTTTAAGCTCCTACAATGAGCAGTTCTTC.

The chain carries TRBV6-5 and TRBJ2-5; 8 bases match TRBD1. The trim removed 5 bases at V and 5 bases at J, leaving 7 bases unmatched. Germline lookup yields CDR1 MNHEY and CDR2 SVGAGI. The CDR3 extends over 14 amino acids. CDR3 sequence (DNA): TGTGCCAGCAGTCTGTGGACAGGGCAGGAGACCCAGTACTTC. It yields the protein CASSLWTGQETQYF.

The chain recombines TRBV2 with TRBJ2-7; 8 nucleotides align to TRBD1. Germline V CDR1 and CDR2: SNHLY, FYNNEI. The CDR3 is 15 residues long. Unmatched junction bases numbered 9, after V lost 5 bases and J lost 3 bases. The CDR3 region is CASSRQGFTVYEQYF. The CDR3 DNA reads as TGTGCCAGCAGTAGACAGGGGTTTACTGTCTACGAGCAGTACTTC.

This chain links TRBV9 with TRBJ1-6; D uncertain. V was clipped by 3 bases and J by 5 bases, with 12 bases between them. The CDR3 covers 15 residues. Germline CDR1 and CDR2: SGDLS and YYNGEE. Here the CDR3 reads CASSANSAHNSPLHF. Written as DNA, the CDR3 is TGTGCCAGCAGCGCCAACTCCGCCCATAATTCACCCCTCCACTTT.

The chain employs TRBV5-6 and TRBJ2-3; TRBD2 is a possible D gene (5 bases). Looked up from germline, CDR1 is SGHDT and CDR2 is YYEEEE. V gave up 0 bases and J gave up 2 bases, with 13 bases separating them. This CDR3 has 16 residues. The CDR3 sequence is CASSLDSGLYTDTQYF. CDR3 bases: TGTGCCAGCAGCTTGGACAGCGGACTTTACACAGATACGCAGTATTTT.

The J gene is TRBJ1-5, the V gene TRBV27, with 9 nucleotides matching TRBD1. Trimming took 3 bases from V and 4 from J; bases not matched to a gene: 7. Germline lookup yields CDR1 MNHEY and CDR2 SMNVEV (reference sequence). The CDR3 runs to 16 residues. The CDR3 sequence is CASSFDPTGGNQPQHF. For the CDR3, the DNA is TGTGCCAGCAGTTTTGATCCGACAGGGGGGAATCAGCCCCAGCATTTT.

This chain uses TRBV19 with TRBJ1-1, with D possibly TRBD1 on 6 matching bases. The CDR3 is 15 amino acids. CDR1 is LNHDA, CDR2 SQIVND, per germline (reference sequence). V was shortened by 3 bases and J by 5 bases, with 16 bases between the two germline ends. CDR3 coding DNA: TGTGCCAGTAGTATTCGGTCGAGGGGGAGTACTGAAGCTTTCTTT. Encoded protein: CASSIRSRGSTEAFF.

The chain's CDR3 is CASSAGTGGAGYTF. The CDR3, as DNA: TGTGCCAGTAGTGCCGGGACAGGGGGCGCAGGCTACACCTTC. The V gene is TRBV19, the J gene TRBJ1-2; 12 nucleotides agree with TRBD1. CDR1 and CDR2 (germline): LNHDA, SQIVND (reference sequence). The CDR3 runs 14 residues. Losses at the gene ends were 5 bases for V and 8 bases for J; bases not matched to a gene: 6. Drawing the rest from reference TRBV19 and TRBJ1-2, the complete variable domain is DGGITQSPKYLFRKEGQNVTLSCEQNLNHDAMYWYRQDPGQGLRLIYYSQIVNDFQKGDIAEGYSVSREKKESFPLTVTSAQKNPTAFYLCASSAGTGGAGYTFGSGTRLTVV.

This chain connects TRBV6-1 to TRBJ1-5, with D unresolved. The V and J ends lost 1 base and 6 bases respectively, with 10 bases between them. This CDR3 region has 14 residues. The germline gives CDR1 MNHNS, CDR2 SASEGT. The CDR3 spells CASSEERGGQPQHF. CDR3 nucleotides: TGTGCCAGCAGTGAAGAGCGGGGTGGTCAGCCCCAGCATTTT.

The rearrangement joins TRBV2 to TRBJ2-7, with TRBD2 matching over 15 bases. V shed 5 bases and J 0 bases; nucleotides not matched to a gene: 2. Looked up from germline, CDR1 is SNHLY and CDR2 is FYNNEI. The CDR3 totals 16 residues. The CDR3 sequence: CASSQGLAGGSYEQYF. In nucleotides, the CDR3 is TGTGCCAGCAGTCAGGGACTAGCGGGGGGCTCCTACGAGCAGTACTTC.

This sequence joins TRBV5-4 and TRBJ1-2; TRBD1 might be the D (6 bases). V was shortened by 4 bases and J by 1 base, with 11 bases between the two germline ends. This CDR3 region has 14 residues. Per germline, CDR1 SGHNT and CDR2 YYREEE (reference sequence). CDR3 residues: CASSTGQLNYGYTF. CDR3 nucleotide sequence: TGTGCCAGCAGCACAGGACAGCTTAACTATGGCTACACCTTC.

The J gene is TRBJ2-1, the V gene TRBV29-1, with D perhaps matching TRBD2 (5 bases). The CDR3 is 14 residues long. V was trimmed by 6 bases and J by 2 bases, leaving 14 bases between them. Germline CDR1 reads SQVTM; CDR2 reads ANQGSEA. CDR3 coding DNA: TGCAGCGTCCTTATCCCGGAGGCCTACAATGAGCAGTTCTTC. Translated: CSVLIPEAYNEQFF.